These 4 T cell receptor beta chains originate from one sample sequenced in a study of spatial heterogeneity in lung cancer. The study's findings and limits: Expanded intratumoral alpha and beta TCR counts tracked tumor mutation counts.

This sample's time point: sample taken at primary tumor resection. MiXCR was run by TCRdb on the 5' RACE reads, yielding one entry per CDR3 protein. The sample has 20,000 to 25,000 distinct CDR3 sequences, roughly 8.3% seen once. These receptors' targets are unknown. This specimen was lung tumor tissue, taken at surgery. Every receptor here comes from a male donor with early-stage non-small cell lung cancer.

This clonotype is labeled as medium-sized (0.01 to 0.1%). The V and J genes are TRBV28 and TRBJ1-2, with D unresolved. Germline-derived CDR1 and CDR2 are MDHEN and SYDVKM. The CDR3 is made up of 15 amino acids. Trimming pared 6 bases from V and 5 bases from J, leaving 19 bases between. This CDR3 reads CASSPWQKDSYGYTF. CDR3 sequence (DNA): TGTGCCAGCAGCCCGTGGCAGAAGGATTCTTATGGCTACACCTTC.

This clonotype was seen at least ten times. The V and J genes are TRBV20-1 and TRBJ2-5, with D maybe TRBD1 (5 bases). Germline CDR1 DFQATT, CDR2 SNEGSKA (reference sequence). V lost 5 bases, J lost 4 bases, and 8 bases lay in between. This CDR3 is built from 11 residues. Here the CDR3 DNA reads TGCAGTGCTGCTAGGGGAGAGACCCAGTACTTC. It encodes CSAARGETQYF.

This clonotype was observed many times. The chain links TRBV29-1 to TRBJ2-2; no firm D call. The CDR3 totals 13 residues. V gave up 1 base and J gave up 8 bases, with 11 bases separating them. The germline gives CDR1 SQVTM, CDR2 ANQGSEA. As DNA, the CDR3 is TGCAGCGTTGAAGCTCAGGTCGGAGGGGAGCTGTTTTTT. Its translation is CSVEAQVGGELFF.

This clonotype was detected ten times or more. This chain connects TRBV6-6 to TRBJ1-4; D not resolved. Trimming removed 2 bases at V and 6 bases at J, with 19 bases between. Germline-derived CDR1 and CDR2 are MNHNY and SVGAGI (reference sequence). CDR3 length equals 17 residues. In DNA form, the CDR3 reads TGTGCCAGCAGTTACGCCGAATTGACCAGAGGATATGAAAAACTGTTTTTT. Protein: CASSYAELTRGYEKLFF.